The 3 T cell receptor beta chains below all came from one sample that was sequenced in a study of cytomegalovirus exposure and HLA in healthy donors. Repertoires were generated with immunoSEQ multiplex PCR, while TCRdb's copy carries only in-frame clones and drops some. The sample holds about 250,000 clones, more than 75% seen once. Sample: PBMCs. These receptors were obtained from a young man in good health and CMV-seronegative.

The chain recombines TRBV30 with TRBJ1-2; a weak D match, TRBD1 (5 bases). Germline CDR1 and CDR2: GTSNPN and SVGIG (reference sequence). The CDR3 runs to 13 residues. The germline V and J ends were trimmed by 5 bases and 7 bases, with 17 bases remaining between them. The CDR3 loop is CAWRSGNSGGYTF. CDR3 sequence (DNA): TGTGCCTGGCGCTCAGGGAACTCGGGTGGCTACACCTTC.

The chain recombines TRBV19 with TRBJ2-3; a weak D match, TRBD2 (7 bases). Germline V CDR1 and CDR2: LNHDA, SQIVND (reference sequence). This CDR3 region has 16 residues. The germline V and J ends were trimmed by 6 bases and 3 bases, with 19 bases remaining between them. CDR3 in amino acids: CASRDERDKGTDTQYF. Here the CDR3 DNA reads TGTGCCAGTAGAGATGAGCGGGACAAGGGGACAGATACGCAGTATTTT. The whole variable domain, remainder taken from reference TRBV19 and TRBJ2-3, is DGGITQSPKYLFRKEGQNVTLSCEQNLNHDAMYWYRQDPGQGLRLIYYSQIVNDFQKGDIAEGYSVSREKKESFPLTVTSAQKNPTAFYLCASRDERDKGTDTQYFGPGTRLTVL.

DNA for the CDR3: TGTGCCAGCAGTGAATCATACGGGACAGGGGTTTTTTCACCCCTCCACTTT. Amino acids: CASSESYGTGVFSPLHF. The rearrangement uses TRBV25-1 and TRBJ1-6; 10 bases are a match to TRBD1. V was pared by 1 base and J by 9 bases, with 9 bases of the junction left unmatched. Germline CDR1 reads MGHDK; CDR2 reads SYGVNS. The CDR3 covers 17 residues.